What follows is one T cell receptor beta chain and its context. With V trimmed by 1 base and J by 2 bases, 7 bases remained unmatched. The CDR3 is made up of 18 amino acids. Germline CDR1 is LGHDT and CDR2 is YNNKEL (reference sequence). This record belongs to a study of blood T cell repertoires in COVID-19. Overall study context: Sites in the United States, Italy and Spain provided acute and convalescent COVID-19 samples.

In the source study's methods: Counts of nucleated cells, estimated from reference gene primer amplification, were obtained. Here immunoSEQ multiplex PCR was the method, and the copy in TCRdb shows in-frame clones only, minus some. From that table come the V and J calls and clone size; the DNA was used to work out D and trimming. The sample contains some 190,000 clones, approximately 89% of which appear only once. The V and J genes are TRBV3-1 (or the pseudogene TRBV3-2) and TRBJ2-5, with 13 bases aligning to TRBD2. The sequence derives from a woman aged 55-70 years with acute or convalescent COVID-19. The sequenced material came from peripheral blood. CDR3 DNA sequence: TGTGCCAGCAGCCAAGTGATGACTAGCGGGAGGACACAAGAGACCCAGTACTTC. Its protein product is CASSQVMTSGRTQETQYF.